This T cell receptor beta chain was captured in a study of T cell responses to AZD1222 COVID-19 vaccine. Study-wide results and limits: Dominant CD4 TCR responses targeted spike regions 160-218 and 743-854. Donors were largely white British and mainly female; clonal diversity was possibly underestimated.

The germline V and J ends were trimmed by 1 base and 2 bases, with 7 bases remaining between them. The CDR3 is 14 residues long. Germline V gene sequence: CDR1 SGHNT, CDR2 YYREEE (reference sequence). Points on this clone: Its matching antigen is unknown.

Assay: immunoSEQ multiplex PCR; the TCRdb copy retains only in-frame clones and omits some. Of roughly 150,000 clones listed, 89% are singletons. The source of this sequence is an adult in good health. Sequenced material: peripheral blood, taken on day 0 of AZD1222 vaccination. The chain has TRBV5-4 and TRBJ1-3; maybe TRBD1 (5 bases). The CDR3 nucleotides are TGTGCCAGCAGCTTGCAGGGTGCTGGAAACACCATATATTTT. It encodes CASSLQGAGNTIYF.